This TCR beta chain was retrieved from a study of T cells in Graves' hyperthyroidism and ophthalmopathy. Study-wide results and caveats: The model anticipated ophthalmopathy a median approximately six months pre-onset. Blood shared most expanded thyroid clonotypes above 0.001.

Details on this clonotype: The antigen remains unidentified.

The patients, who ranged from 18 to 65 in age, presented with newly diagnosed hyperthyroidism lasting under 2 months. The diagnostic basis comprised clinical symptoms, serum thyroxine and TRAb, thyroid ultrasound and orbital computed tomography. Amplified regions were TCR beta CDR3 sequences from RNA transcripts. The HTBI primer set served for first-round RT-PCR of the TCR CDR3. TCRdb processed the multiplex PCR reads anew with MiXCR; each CDR3 protein has one entry. The table includes approximately 870,000 distinct CDR3 sequences, around 39% detected once. This CDR3 has 12 residues. Germline lookup yields CDR1 SQVTM and CDR2 ANQGSEA. Deletions cut 1 base from V and 8 bases from J, with 9 bases between.

The chain links TRBV29-1 to TRBJ1-3; possible D gene TRBD1, 5 bases. Sequences were obtained from blood. This TCR was recovered from a young man with Graves' hyperthyroidism. CDR3 sequence (DNA): TGCAGCGTTGAAGGGCAGGGCGACACCATATATTTT. Protein: CSVEGQGDTIYF.